What follows are 17 T cell receptor beta chains derived from one specimen sequenced in a study of T cell responses to AZD1222 COVID-19 vaccine. The table came from immunoSEQ multiplex PCR; TCRdb's copy has only in-frame clones and leaves some out. The repertoire includes 190,000 or so clones, roughly 92% of them detected once, and 3% to 3.5% sits in the top ten. The sequencing used peripheral blood, collected 28 days after the second AZD1222 dose. These receptors were collected from an adult who received the AZD1222 COVID-19 vaccine.

The chain is built from TRBV27 and TRBJ1-5; no reliable D call. CDR1 and CDR2 (germline): MNHEY, SMNVEV (reference sequence). The CDR3 totals 14 residues. Trimming left V 3 bases short and J 3 bases short, with 9 bases between. The CDR3 sequence: CASSLAGHNQPQHF. CDR3 DNA sequence: TGTGCCAGCAGTTTGGCTGGGCACAATCAGCCCCAGCATTTT.

The chain joins TRBV5-5 to TRBJ2-5; TRBD1 agrees at 9 bases. Unmatched junction bases numbered 4, after V lost 0 bases and J lost 1 base. The CDR3 is made up of 16 amino acids. Germline CDR1 is SGHKS and CDR2 is YYEKEE (reference sequence). The CDR3 region is CASSLALTGGQETQYF. The CDR3 coding sequence is TGTGCCAGCAGCTTGGCCTTGACAGGGGGCCAAGAGACCCAGTACTTC.

The V and J genes are TRBV3-1 (or the pseudogene TRBV3-2) and TRBJ2-7, with D possibly called TRBD1 or TRBD2 (5 bases each). This CDR3 is built from 15 residues. The V gene's germline CDR1 is LGHDT and CDR2 YNNKEL (reference sequence). The germline V and J ends were trimmed by 0 bases and 6 bases, with 15 bases remaining between them. The CDR3 region is CASSQETVGEGEQYF. In DNA form, the CDR3 reads TGTGCCAGCAGCCAAGAGACGGTGGGGGAAGGCGAGCAGTACTTC.

The genes are TRBV2 and TRBJ1-3; 7 bases are a match to TRBD1. Trimming took 7 bases from V and 2 from J; bases not matched to a gene: 2. CDR3 size: 13 residues. Germline lookup yields CDR1 SNHLY and CDR2 FYNNEI. The CDR3 reads CASIDRAGNTIYF. CDR3 in DNA: TGTGCCAGCATAGACAGGGCTGGAAACACCATATATTTT.

V usage is TRBV29-1 and J usage is TRBJ2-1; 7 bases are a match to TRBD2. J lost 3 bases, V lost 4 bases, and 6 bases had no gene match. The CDR3 extends over 14 amino acids. Germline V gene data show CDR1 as SQVTM and CDR2 as ANQGSEA. The CDR3 sequence is CSVVGGKLYNEQFF. DNA for the CDR3: TGCAGCGTTGTGGGGGGGAAACTCTACAATGAGCAGTTCTTC.

The chain carries TRBV2 and TRBJ1-3; the D is unclear. CDR3 length: 14 amino acids. Trimming shortened V by 6 bases and J by 1 base, and 10 bases separated the two germline ends. Germline CDR1 reads SNHLY; CDR2 reads FYNNEI. CDR3 bases: TGTGCCAGCAGGACTACGGGGTCTGGAAACACCATATATTTT. It encodes CASRTTGSGNTIYF. Full variable domain (missing parts from reference TRBV2 and TRBJ1-3): EPEVTQTPSHQVTQMGQEVILRCVPISNHLYFYWYRQILGQKVEFLVSFYNNEISEKSEIFDDQFSVERPDGSNFTLKIRSTKLEDSAMYFCASRTTGSGNTIYFGEGSWLTVV.

The chain employs TRBV19 and TRBJ2-1, with TRBD2 matching 10 bases. There are 19 residues in the CDR3. The germline gives CDR1 LNHDA, CDR2 SQIVND (reference sequence). Trimming took 5 bases from V and 3 from J; bases not matched to a gene: 16. CDR3 sequence: CASSPLKGALAGVYNEQFF. The CDR3 nucleotides are TGTGCCAGTAGTCCTCTAAAGGGGGCCCTAGCGGGAGTCTACAATGAGCAGTTCTTC.

The chain couples TRBV19 to TRBJ1-4; D uncertain. V dropped 4 bases and J dropped 2 bases, with 11 bases sitting between them. The CDR3 is 15 amino acids. Germline assignment: CDR1 LNHDA and CDR2 SQIVND (reference sequence). The CDR3 DNA is TGTGCCAGTAGTAAACGGCTACTGACTAATGAAAAACTGTTTTTT. Translation: CASSKRLLTNEKLFF.

The chain couples TRBV4-2 to TRBJ1-4, with unresolved D. This CDR3 has 15 residues. V dropped 5 bases and J dropped 6 bases, with 16 bases sitting between them. CDR1 is LGHNA and CDR2 is YNFKEQ in the germline V gene. CDR3 loop: CASSTTRPGDEKLFF. The CDR3 nucleotides read TGTGCCAGCAGCACAACCCGTCCCGGGGATGAAAAACTGTTTTTT.

The chain is built from TRBV7-9 and TRBJ1-6, with 7 bases lining up with TRBD1. From germline, CDR1 is SEHNR and CDR2 FQNEAQ (reference sequence). After removal of 1 base from V and 4 bases from J, the junction contained 4 bases not matched to a gene. The length of the CDR3 is 16 residues. This CDR3 reads CASSLGGTDYNSPLHF. The CDR3 DNA reads as TGTGCCAGCAGCTTAGGTGGGACAGATTATAATTCACCCCTCCACTTT.

V and J are TRBV29-1 and TRBJ1-1, with TRBD1 as a possible D gene (5 bases). CDR1 and CDR2 from the germline V gene are SQVTM and ANQGSEA. This CDR3 has 14 amino acids. V was shortened by 4 bases and J by 1 base, with 13 bases between the two germline ends. The CDR3 spells CSVAGREGNTEAFF. As DNA, the CDR3 is TGCAGCGTTGCGGGCAGGGAAGGGAACACTGAAGCTTTCTTT.

V and J are TRBV18 and TRBJ1-4; D is undetermined. CDR1 and CDR2 from the germline V gene are KGHSH and LQKENI. This CDR3 comprises 15 residues. Trimming took off 1 base at V and 3 bases at J, with 9 bases between the two ends. CDR3 in DNA: TGTGCCAGCTCACCACAGGGAAACGCTAATGAAAAACTGTTTTTT. It is translated as CASSPQGNANEKLFF.

The chain uses TRBV29-1 and TRBJ2-6; D is possibly TRBD2 (6 bases). The germline V gene has CDR1 SQVTM and CDR2 ANQGSEA. This CDR3 region has 17 residues. Trimming cost V 2 bases and J 0 bases, with 14 bases left between them. CDR3 nucleotide sequence: TGCAGCGTTGAAAGGTGCGGCGGGGCCTCTGGGGCCAACGTCCTGACTTTC. Protein: CSVERCGGASGANVLTF. Variable domain in full (rest from reference TRBV29-1 and TRBJ2-6): SAVISQKPSRDICQRGTSLTIQCQVDSQVTMMFWYRQQPGQSLTLIATANQGSEATYESGFVIDKFPISRPNLTFSTLTVSNMSPEDSSIYLCSVERCGGASGANVLTFGAGSRLTVL.

V is TRBV2 and J is TRBJ2-7, with 10 bases that match TRBD2. Germline trimming cut 3 bases from V and 0 bases from J; bases unmatched to any gene: 11. CDR3 length equals 18 residues. Germline V gives CDR1 SNHLY, CDR2 FYNNEI. CDR3 in DNA: TGTGCCAGCAGTGACGGATTTAGCGGGAGGACCGACTCCTACGAGCAGTACTTC. This gives the protein CASSDGFSGRTDSYEQYF.

V gene TRBV10-3 combines with J gene TRBJ1-2, with TRBD1 identical over 7 bases. There are 15 residues in the CDR3. V was clipped by 0 bases and J by 5 bases; unmatched bases: 6. Germline CDR1 is ENHRY and CDR2 is SYGVKD. This CDR3 reads CAISESFDRVYGYTF. CDR3 DNA sequence: TGTGCCATCAGTGAGTCTTTCGACAGGGTTTATGGCTACACCTTC.

V usage is TRBV5-4 and J usage is TRBJ2-5; 8 positions match TRBD1. The CDR3 runs to 14 residues. Germline V CDR1 and CDR2: SGHNT, YYREEE (reference sequence). After removal of 2 bases from V and 3 bases from J, the junction contained 3 bases not matched to a gene. CDR3 amino acids: CASSFKTGEETQYF. The DNA for the CDR3 is TGTGCCAGCAGCTTCAAGACAGGGGAAGAGACCCAGTACTTC. Drawing the rest from reference TRBV5-4 and TRBJ2-5, the complete variable domain is ETGVTQSPTHLIKTRGQQVTLRCSSQSGHNTVSWYQQALGQGPQFIFQYYREEENGRGNFPPRFSGLQFPNYSSELNVNALELDDSALYLCASSFKTGEETQYFGPGTRLLVL.

The chain recombines TRBV24-1 with TRBJ2-3; D perhaps matches TRBD2 (5 bases). The CDR3 totals 14 residues. The V and J ends lost 6 bases and 0 bases respectively, with 9 bases between them. Germline V gives CDR1 KGHDR, CDR2 SFDVKD. The CDR3 nucleotides read TGTGCCACCAGTTTGGGCGGGAGCACAGATACGCAGTATTTT. This encodes CATSLGGSTDTQYF.